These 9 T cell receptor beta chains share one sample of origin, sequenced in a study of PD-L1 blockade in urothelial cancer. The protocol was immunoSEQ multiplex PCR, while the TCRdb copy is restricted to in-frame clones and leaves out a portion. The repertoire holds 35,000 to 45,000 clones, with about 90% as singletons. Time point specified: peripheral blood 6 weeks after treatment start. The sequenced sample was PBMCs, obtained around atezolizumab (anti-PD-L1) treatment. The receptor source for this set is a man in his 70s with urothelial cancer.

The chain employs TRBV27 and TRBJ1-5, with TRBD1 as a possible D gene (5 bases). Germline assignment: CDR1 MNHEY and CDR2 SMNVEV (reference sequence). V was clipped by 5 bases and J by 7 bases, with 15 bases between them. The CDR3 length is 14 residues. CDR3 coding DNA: TGTGCCAGCAGTCACCTCGGGAGGGGACAGCCCCAGCATTTT. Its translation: CASSHLGRGQPQHF.

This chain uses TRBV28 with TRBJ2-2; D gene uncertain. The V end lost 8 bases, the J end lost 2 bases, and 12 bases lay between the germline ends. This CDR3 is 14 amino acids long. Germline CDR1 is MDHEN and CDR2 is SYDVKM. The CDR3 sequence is CASLSGFNTGELFF. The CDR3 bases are TGTGCCAGCCTCTCCGGGTTTAACACCGGGGAGCTGTTTTTT.

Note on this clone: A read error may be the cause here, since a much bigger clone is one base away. CDR3 sequence reads: CASSLLDSGSNDQFF. In DNA, the CDR3 is TGTGCCAGCAGTTTATTGGATAGCGGGTCCAATGATCAGTTCTTC. The rearrangement links TRBV28 to TRBJ2-1; TRBD2 matches 7 bases. In germline, CDR1 is MDHEN, CDR2 SYDVKM. CDR3 length: 15 amino acids.

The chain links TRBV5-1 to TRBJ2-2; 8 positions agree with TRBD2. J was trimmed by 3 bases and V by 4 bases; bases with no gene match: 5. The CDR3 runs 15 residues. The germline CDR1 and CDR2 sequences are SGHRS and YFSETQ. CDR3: CASSDGRADTGELFF. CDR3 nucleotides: TGCGCCAGCAGCGACGGGAGGGCGGACACCGGGGAGCTGTTTTTT.

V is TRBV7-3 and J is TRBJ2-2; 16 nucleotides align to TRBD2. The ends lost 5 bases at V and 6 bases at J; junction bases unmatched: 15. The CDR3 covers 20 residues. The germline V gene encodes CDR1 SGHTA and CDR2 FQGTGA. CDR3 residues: CASSPDRWGTSGRASGELFF. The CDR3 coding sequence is TGTGCCAGCAGCCCCGATCGGTGGGGGACTAGCGGGAGGGCATCCGGGGAGCTGTTTTTT.

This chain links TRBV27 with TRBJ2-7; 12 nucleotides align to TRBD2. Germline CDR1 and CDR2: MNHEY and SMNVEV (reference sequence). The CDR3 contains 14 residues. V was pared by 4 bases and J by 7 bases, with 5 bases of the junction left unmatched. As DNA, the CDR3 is TGTGCCAGCAGTTCTAGCGGGAGGGCCGGGGAGCAGTACTTC. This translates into CASSSSGRAGEQYF.

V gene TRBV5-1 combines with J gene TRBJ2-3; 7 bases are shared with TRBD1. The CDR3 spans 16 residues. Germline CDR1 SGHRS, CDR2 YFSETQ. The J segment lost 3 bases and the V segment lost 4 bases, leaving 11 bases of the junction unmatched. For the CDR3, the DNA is TGCGCCAGCAGCGCGTCCCGGGACAGCCTTACAGATACGCAGTATTTT. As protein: CASSASRDSLTDTQYF.

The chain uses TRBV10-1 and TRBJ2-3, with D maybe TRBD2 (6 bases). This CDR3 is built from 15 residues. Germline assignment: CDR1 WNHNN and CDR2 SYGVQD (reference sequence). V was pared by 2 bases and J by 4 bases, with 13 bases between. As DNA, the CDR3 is TGCGCCAGCAGTGAGGGGGATAGCGGCTCAGATACGCAGTATTTT. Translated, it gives CASSEGDSGSDTQYF.

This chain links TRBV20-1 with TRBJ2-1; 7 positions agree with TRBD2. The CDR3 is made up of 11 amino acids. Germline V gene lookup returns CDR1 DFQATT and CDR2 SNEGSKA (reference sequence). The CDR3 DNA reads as TGCAGCCCCTTGGGGGGGACTGAGCAGTTCTTC. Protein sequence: CSPLGGTEQFF.